Below, 28 T cell receptor beta chains from the same sample are listed, as sequenced in a study of cytomegalovirus exposure and HLA in healthy donors (dated 2017 in TCRdb). The method behind the library was the immunoSEQ multiplex PCR assay. For the multiplex PCR, a mixture combining 60 forward primers for TCR Vbeta segments and 13 reverse primers for TCR Jbeta segments was used. What TCRdb holds here is the immuneACCESS table cut down to in-frame rearrangements. Part of the clones is not present; checked against another copy, under half of the missing clones reflect an unresolved V gene, and the others are unexplained. Here the sample has around 100,000 clones; around 62% occur a single time. The ten largest clones take up over 3.5% of the sample. Sequencing was done on a sample of PBMCs. These receptors all stem from a man aged 25 to 45 in good health and CMV-seropositive.

This chain connects TRBV6-1 to TRBJ1-2; the D gene is possibly TRBD1 (5 bases). The CDR3 has 12 amino acids. The V gene lost 6 bases and the J gene lost 2 bases, with 7 bases spanning the gap. Germline CDR1 and CDR2: MNHNS and SASEGT. The CDR3 DNA sequence: TGTGCCAGCAGGCGGGGGAACTATGGCTACACCTTC. Translating it yields CASRRGNYGYTF.

V gene TRBV4-1 combines with J gene TRBJ2-5, with TRBD1 identical over 12 bases. V dropped 4 bases and J dropped 11; count of bases not matched to a gene: 14. CDR3 length: 16 residues. Germline V gene sequence: CDR1 MGHRA, CDR2 YSYEKL. DNA of the CDR3: TGCGCCAGCAGCCTATTACCGGGACAGGGGGCAGGAGAGCAGTACTTC. It codes for CASSLLPGQGAGEQYF.

This clone occurred a few times. The rearrangement links TRBV7-8 to TRBJ1-2; D perhaps matches TRBD1 (5 bases). Trimming took off 5 bases at V and 4 bases at J, with 14 bases between the two ends. Germline assignment: CDR1 SGHVS and CDR2 FQNEAQ. This CDR3 has 14 amino acids. The CDR3: CASSPTRAAYGYTF. The CDR3 coding sequence is TGTGCCAGCAGCCCCACCAGGGCAGCCTATGGCTACACCTTC.

This clone was found a few times. This chain joins TRBV7-6 and TRBJ1-2; 10 bases map to TRBD1. The ends lost 0 bases at V and 9 bases at J; junction bases unmatched: 7. Germline V gene lookup returns CDR1 SGHVS and CDR2 FNYEAQ. This CDR3 is 15 amino acids long. Here the CDR3 reads CASSLAGGTGERYTF. The CDR3 DNA reads as TGTGCCAGCAGCTTAGCGGGAGGGACAGGGGAACGCTACACCTTC.

The chain employs TRBV7-9 and TRBJ1-4; D not certain. The V gene's germline CDR1 is SEHNR and CDR2 FQNEAQ (reference sequence). V dropped 3 bases and J dropped 6 bases, with 8 bases sitting between them. The CDR3 spans 13 residues. CDR3 region: CASSFPRDEKLFF. The CDR3 nucleotides are TGTGCCAGCAGCTTCCCGAGAGATGAAAAACTGTTTTTT.

The rearrangement uses TRBV19 and TRBJ2-3, with D possibly TRBD1 on 6 matching bases. The length of the CDR3 is 14 residues. Trimming removed 5 bases at V and 1 base at J, with 10 bases between. CDR1 LNHDA and CDR2 SQIVND come from the germline V gene (reference sequence). The CDR3 loop is CASSVRTGTDTQYF. The CDR3 bases are TGTGCCAGTAGTGTGAGGACAGGCACAGATACGCAGTATTTT.

The rearrangement links TRBV10-2 to TRBJ1-2; D remains ambiguous. CDR3 length equals 12 residues. The germline V and J ends were trimmed by 8 bases and 5 bases, with 12 bases remaining between them. The V gene's germline CDR1 is WSHSY and CDR2 SAAADI. CDR3 DNA: TGCGCCAGCGCTGAGGGCTCTTATGGCTACACCTTC. As protein: CASAEGSYGYTF.

This clone was counted once. V usage is TRBV9 and J usage is TRBJ2-3, with D possibly being TRBD2 (5 bases). V gave up 4 bases and J gave up 0 bases, with 15 bases separating them. CDR1 and CDR2 (germline): SGDLS, YYNGEE. The CDR3 is made up of 16 amino acids. Here the CDR3 reads CASSPFGSTSTDTQYF. The CDR3 nucleotides are TGTGCCAGCAGCCCGTTTGGGAGTACTAGCACAGATACGCAGTATTTT.

The chain employs TRBV10-3 and TRBJ2-7, with D perhaps matching TRBD2 (5 bases). CDR1 and CDR2 from the germline V gene are ENHRY and SYGVKD. CDR3 size: 15 residues. With 8 bases removed from V and 3 bases from J, the gap between germline ends came to 20 bases. CDR3 bases: TGTGCCATCGGCCTACGAACCAACGCGGGCTACGAGCAGTACTTC. Its protein is CAIGLRTNAGYEQYF.

The rearrangement links TRBV7-8 to TRBJ2-7, with 13 bases matching TRBD2. V shed 5 bases and J 3 bases; nucleotides not matched to a gene: 10. Germline V gives CDR1 SGHVS, CDR2 FQNEAQ. This CDR3 has 17 residues. The DNA of the CDR3 is TGTGCCAGCAGCACCGGACTAGCGGGGGCCTTAAACTACGAGCAGTACTTC. Translation: CASSTGLAGALNYEQYF.

V usage is TRBV4-1 and J usage is TRBJ1-5; unclear D gene. The CDR3 extends over 16 amino acids. Germline-derived CDR1 and CDR2 are MGHRA and YSYEKL. The ends were cut back, 3 bases at V and 7 bases at J, with 19 bases in the middle. CDR3 coding DNA: TGCGCCAGCAGCCACCGTGAATGGGAGATAGGACAGCCCCAGCATTTT. This translates into CASSHREWEIGQPQHF.

In its sample, this clone was seen a few times. The genes are TRBV5-4 and TRBJ2-7; 11 bases align to TRBD2. The junction had 3 bases not matched to a gene; V was cut back by 4 bases and J by 3 bases. The CDR3 spans 14 residues. CDR1 is SGHNT and CDR2 is YYREEE in the germline V gene (reference sequence). Here the CDR3 DNA reads TGTGCCAGCAGCCACGGACTAGCGGGCTACGAGCAGTACTTC. Translation: CASSHGLAGYEQYF.

This clone has a single count. This chain links TRBV4-1 with TRBJ1-2; 9 nucleotides agree with TRBD1. Germline CDR1 MGHRA, CDR2 YSYEKL. The CDR3 consists of 18 residues. The V segment lost 5 bases and the J segment 8 bases; nucleotides outside the gene matches: 21. CDR3 in amino acids: CASSKAVPGTGMSWGYTF. Here the CDR3 DNA reads TGCGCCAGCAGCAAAGCCGTTCCCGGGACAGGGATGTCGTGGGGCTACACCTTC.

V usage is TRBV5-4 and J usage is TRBJ1-1, with 8 bases fitting TRBD1. Germline CDR1 SGHNT, CDR2 YYREEE (reference sequence). This CDR3 region has 15 residues. The V gene end was trimmed by 0 bases and the J gene end by 10 bases; junction bases not matched to a gene: 11. In DNA form, the CDR3 reads TGTGCCAGCAGCTTGGGGGGGACAGGTCGCGCCTCAGCTTTCTTT. This translates into CASSLGGTGRASAFF.

This clone turned up a few times. A read error may account for a junction end that differs from germline. V usage is TRBV7-9 and J usage is TRBJ2-6; D may be TRBD1 (6 bases). The CDR3 contains 18 residues. Germline lookup yields CDR1 SEHNR and CDR2 FQNEAQ (reference sequence). CDR3 sequence (DNA): TGTTCCAGCAGCCCTCTACTTTGGACAGCCTCTGGGGCCAACGTCCTGACTTTC. Protein: CSSSPLLWTASGANVLTF.

The rearrangement joins TRBV4-1 to TRBJ1-4, with unresolved D. The CDR3 runs 13 residues. The germline CDR1 and CDR2 sequences are MGHRA and YSYEKL. The germline V and J ends were trimmed by 5 bases and 8 bases, with 12 bases remaining between them. The CDR3 DNA reads TGCGCCAGCAGCATCGGCCCGGGGGAAAAACTGTTTTTT. This codes for CASSIGPGEKLFF.

This clone was detected only a few times. This rearrangement joins TRBV4-1 to TRBJ2-3, with 14 bases fitting TRBD2. V lost 3 bases to trimming and J lost 5 bases; unmatched junction nucleotides: 7. The CDR3 covers 17 residues. CDR1 and CDR2 from the germline V gene are MGHRA and YSYEKL. CDR3 residues: CASSQARLAGGQDTQYF. CDR3 nucleotide sequence: TGCGCCAGCAGCCAGGCCCGACTAGCGGGGGGGCAAGATACGCAGTATTTT.

The chain links TRBV6-1 to TRBJ2-1; D call uncertain. The V end was cut by 5 bases, the J end by 7 bases, with 12 bases between. Germline V gives CDR1 MNHNS, CDR2 SASEGT. The CDR3 covers 13 residues. The CDR3 DNA sequence: TGTGCCAGCAGTATAACCGGTTGGAATGAGCAGTTCTTC. Translation: CASSITGWNEQFF.

The chain combines TRBV5-1 with TRBJ2-5, with 11 positions matching TRBD1. The J call is uncertain, as TRBJ2-7 better fits the DNA end. Germline loops: CDR1 SGHRS, CDR2 YFSETQ. The CDR3 has 15 residues. The CDR3 spells CASSEADRGPNEQYF. CDR3 coding DNA: TGCGCCAGCAGCGAAGCGGACAGGGGGCCCAACGAGCAGTACTTC.

A few counts support this clone. The rearrangement links TRBV5-5 to TRBJ1-6, with 8 bases identical to TRBD1. The junction had 12 bases not matched to a gene; V was cut back by 0 bases and J by 10 bases. The V gene's germline CDR1 is SGHKS and CDR2 YYEKEE (reference sequence). The CDR3 has 17 amino acids. Here the CDR3 DNA reads TGTGCCAGCAGCTTGGGGGTCGGACAGGGTTCTTCGTCACCCCTCCACTTT. It codes for CASSLGVGQGSSSPLHF.

This clone appeared a single time. This rearrangement joins TRBV18 to TRBJ1-1; D is uncertain. Trimming left V 10 bases short and J 3 bases short, with 15 bases between. This CDR3 spans 13 amino acids. Germline CDR1 and CDR2: KGHSH and LQKENI. DNA of the CDR3: TGTGCCAACAAGGCGGAGATGGACACTGAAGCTTTCTTT. It is translated as CANKAEMDTEAFF.

This rearrangement joins TRBV9 to TRBJ2-5, with D perhaps matching TRBD1 (5 bases). CDR3 length equals 17 residues. Germline V CDR1 and CDR2: SGDLS, YYNGEE. V lost 0 bases to trimming and J lost 5 bases, with 20 bases between them. CDR3 residues: CASSVEAGNMGRETQYF. CDR3 DNA: TGTGCCAGCAGCGTAGAGGCAGGGAATATGGGAAGGGAGACCCAGTACTTC.

The chain joins TRBV18 to TRBJ2-3, with 9 nucleotides matching TRBD2. V lost 6 bases to trimming and J lost 6 bases; unmatched junction nucleotides: 13. Per the germline V gene, CDR1 is KGHSH and CDR2 is LQKENI. The CDR3 is 16 residues long. The CDR3 here is CASSQDLAGGSDTQYF. The CDR3 DNA reads as TGTGCCAGCTCGCAGGACCTTGCGGGGGGGTCGGATACGCAGTATTTT.

The rearrangement joins TRBV5-1 to TRBJ1-1, with TRBD1 matching 10 bases. Germline V gives CDR1 SGHRS, CDR2 YFSETQ. The CDR3 extends over 14 amino acids. Trimming cost V 5 bases and J 3 bases; bases outside gene matches: 4. The CDR3 region is CASSSGTGDTEAFF. DNA of the CDR3: TGCGCCAGCAGTTCCGGGACAGGGGACACTGAAGCTTTCTTT.

This clone was picked up one time. The chain has TRBV11-1 and TRBJ2-7, with D hard to call. V lost 1 base and J 3 bases, leaving 7 bases between the germline ends. Germline V gene data show CDR1 as SGHAT and CDR2 as FQDESV (reference sequence). This CDR3 has 13 amino acids. CDR3 sequence (DNA): TGTGCCAGCAGCTTAGACAGCATCTACGAGCAGTACTTC. As protein: CASSLDSIYEQYF. The full variable domain, rest sourced from reference TRBV11-1 and TRBJ2-7, is EAEVAQSPRYKITEKSQAVAFWCDPISGHATLYWYRQILGQGPELLVQFQDESVVDDSQLPKDRFSAERLKGVDSTLKIQPAELGDSAMYLCASSLDSIYEQYFGPGTRLTVT.

The chain carries TRBV5-8 and TRBJ2-7; TRBD1 matches at 10 bases. With 3 bases clipped from V and 2 bases from J, the junction kept 8 bases outside the gene matches. Per germline, CDR1 SGHTS and CDR2 YDEGEE. This CDR3 comprises 16 residues. The DNA for the CDR3 is TGTGCCAGCAGCTCGAAAACCGGGACAGGGGCCTACGAGCAGTACTTC. Translating gives CASSSKTGTGAYEQYF.

This chain links TRBV5-5 with TRBJ2-1, with 10 positions matching TRBD2. Germline V CDR1 and CDR2: SGHKS, YYEKEE (reference sequence). This CDR3 contains 17 residues. V was clipped by 1 base and J by 3 bases; unmatched bases: 7. The chain's CDR3 is CASSLRLAGGIYNEQFF. CDR3 nucleotide sequence: TGTGCCAGCAGCTTGAGATTAGCGGGGGGTATCTACAATGAGCAGTTCTTC.

The J gene is TRBJ2-7, the V gene TRBV2, with D possibly matching TRBD2 (6 bases). Germline V CDR1 and CDR2: SNHLY, FYNNEI. With 11 bases removed from V and 1 base from J, the gap between germline ends came to 15 bases. This CDR3 is 13 amino acids long. The CDR3 is CAREGTVSYEQYF. As DNA, the CDR3 is TGTGCCCGAGAGGGGACTGTATCCTACGAGCAGTACTTC. Variable domain in full (rest from reference TRBV2 and TRBJ2-7): EPEVTQTPSHQVTQMGQEVILRCVPISNHLYFYWYRQILGQKVEFLVSFYNNEISEKSEIFDDQFSVERPDGSNFTLKIRSTKLEDSAMYFCAREGTVSYEQYFGPGTRLTVT.